Shown below are 24 T cell receptor beta chains from a single sample sequenced in a study of radiotherapy plus CTLA-4 blockade in lung cancer. Assay used: immunoSEQ multiplex PCR; TCRdb lists only in-frame clones, some missing. The sample carries more than 95,000 clones, 65% to 80% recorded once. This sample comprised peripheral blood, obtained from a patient treated with radiotherapy plus ipilimumab. These TCRs come from a human donor with non-small cell lung cancer who had a partial response to radiotherapy plus ipilimumab. Some clones in this sample may be carry-over from other donors' samples.

V gene TRBV19 combines with J gene TRBJ2-1; 8 bases line up with TRBD1. V shed 5 bases and J 6 bases; nucleotides not matched to a gene: 6. The CDR3 is made up of 14 amino acids. The germline V gene has CDR1 LNHDA and CDR2 SQIVND (reference sequence). CDR3 DNA sequence: TGTGCCAGTAGTGTCAACAGGGGGATCAATGAGCAGTTCTTC. Its protein is CASSVNRGINEQFF.

This clone came up a few times. J is TRBJ1-1 and V is TRBV10-2; 7 nucleotides match TRBD1. Per the germline V gene, CDR1 is WSHSY and CDR2 is SAAADI. The trim removed 7 bases at V and 0 bases at J, leaving 8 bases unmatched. The CDR3 runs to 15 residues. The CDR3 DNA sequence: TGCGCCAGCAAAGCAACAGGGGAAGTGAACACTGAAGCTTTCTTT. This encodes CASKATGEVNTEAFF.

The chain is built from TRBV13 and TRBJ1-2; 7 nucleotides match TRBD1. Germline values: CDR1 PRHDT, CDR2 FYEKMQ (reference sequence). The V gene end was trimmed by 5 bases and the J gene end by 5 bases; junction bases not matched to a gene: 17. The CDR3 covers 17 residues. DNA for the CDR3: TGTGCCAGCAGCCGCGGTAATAGACAGGGCGGACCATATGGCTACACCTTC. Protein product: CASSRGNRQGGPYGYTF. Based on the CDR3 plus reference TRBV13 and TRBJ1-2, the full variable domain is AAGVIQSPRHLIKEKRETATLKCYPIPRHDTVYWYQQGPGQDPQFLISFYEKMQSDKGSIPDRFSAQQFSDYHSELNMSSLELGDSALYFCASSRGNRQGGPYGYTFGSGTRLTVV.

There are a few counts of this clone. The chain carries TRBV11-1 and TRBJ2-7; D gene unclear. Germline CDR1 and CDR2: SGHAT and FQDESV (reference sequence). CDR3 length: 13 amino acids. V gave up 4 bases and J gave up 5 bases, with 12 bases separating them. CDR3 protein: CASSYQIADEQYF. DNA of the CDR3: TGTGCCAGCAGCTACCAGATTGCGGACGAGCAGTACTTC.

J is TRBJ2-5 and V is TRBV7-6, with 8 bases matching TRBD1. The V segment lost 3 bases and the J segment 6 bases; nucleotides outside the gene matches: 3. Germline V gives CDR1 SGHVS, CDR2 FNYEAQ. The CDR3 contains 13 residues. In DNA form, the CDR3 reads TGTGCCAGCAGCTTCCAGGGGGCGAAGACCCAGTACTTC. This encodes CASSFQGAKTQYF.

The V and J genes are TRBV2 and TRBJ2-5; weak D call: TRBD2 (7 bases). Near its end, the DNA agrees better with TRBJ2-7, so the J call may be wrong. This CDR3 is 14 amino acids long. Per germline, CDR1 SNHLY and CDR2 FYNNEI. For the CDR3, the DNA is TGTGCCAGCAGTGAGCGGCGGGGGCGAGGCGAGCAGTACTTC. Its translation: CASSERRGRGEQYF.

This chain connects TRBV5-6 to TRBJ1-4, with D possibly TRBD1 on 5 matching bases. The CDR3 contains 15 residues. The V and J ends lost 4 bases and 8 bases respectively, with 18 bases between them. The germline gives CDR1 SGHDT, CDR2 YYEEEE. DNA of the CDR3: TGTGCCAGCAGCATTACAGGTTTACCGGGCGAAAAACTGTTTTTT. This gives the protein CASSITGLPGEKLFF.

The chain combines TRBV6-5 with TRBJ2-1; 13 bases line up with TRBD2. Germline assignment: CDR1 MNHEY and CDR2 SVGAGI. This CDR3 comprises 14 residues. V lost 6 bases, J lost 8 bases, and 4 bases stayed unmatched. CDR3 amino acids: CASSLGLAGDEQFF. The CDR3 DNA sequence: TGTGCCAGCAGCCTAGGACTAGCGGGGGATGAGCAGTTCTTC.

The rearrangement joins TRBV7-2 to TRBJ2-7; 14 nucleotides align to TRBD2. The germline gives CDR1 SGHTA, CDR2 FQGNSA. This CDR3 contains 14 residues. With 4 bases clipped from V and 13 bases from J, the junction kept 9 bases outside the gene matches. The CDR3 loop reads CASSWSGLAGDHYF. The CDR3 bases are TGTGCCAGCAGCTGGTCGGGACTAGCGGGAGACCATTACTTC.

The chain is built from TRBV28 and TRBJ1-2, with D tentatively TRBD1 (6 bases). Germline-derived CDR1 and CDR2 are MDHEN and SYDVKM. Trimming removed 8 bases from V and 3 bases from J, with 13 bases in between. This CDR3 contains 13 residues. In DNA, the CDR3 is TGTGCCAGCGAAAAACAGGGTCACTATGGCTACACCTTC. Protein: CASEKQGHYGYTF.

J is TRBJ2-2 and V is TRBV9; TRBD1 aligns across 7 bases. The CDR3 has 16 amino acids. Germline values: CDR1 SGDLS, CDR2 YYNGEE. V dropped 0 bases and J dropped 5; count of bases not matched to a gene: 7. CDR3 nucleotides: TGTGCCAGCAGCGTAGCCCCATCAGGGGGAACCGGGGAGCTGTTTTTT. The encoded protein is CASSVAPSGGTGELFF. The entire variable domain, with the rest obtained from reference TRBV9 and TRBJ2-2, is as follows: DSGVTQTPKHLITATGQRVTLRCSPRSGDLSVYWYQQSLDQGLQFLIQYYNGEERAKGNILERFSAQQFPDLHSELNLSSLELGDSALYFCASSVAPSGGTGELFFGEGSRLTVL.

V usage is TRBV5-1 and J usage is TRBJ2-5, with TRBD2 matching 9 bases. The CDR3 loop spans 15 amino acids. Per germline, CDR1 SGHRS and CDR2 YFSETQ. The J segment lost 4 bases and the V segment lost 4 bases, leaving 8 bases of the junction unmatched. The CDR3 region is CASSRLAVPRETQYF. The CDR3 DNA sequence: TGCGCCAGCAGCCGACTAGCGGTGCCCCGAGAGACCCAGTACTTC.

This clone was seen many times. The gene calls are TRBV21-1 and TRBJ1-4; the tabulated D call, TRBD1, remains unverified against the DNA. TRBV21-1 is annotated as a pseudogene. The CDR3 runs to 18 residues. In nucleotides, the CDR3 is TGTGCCAGCAGCAAAGGGGGGCCGGGACAGGGGTGGAATGAAAAACTGTTTTTT. This gives the protein CASSKGGPGQGWNEKLFF.

The chain joins TRBV7-6 to TRBJ1-1, with D hard to call. Germline V lookup: CDR1 SGHVS, CDR2 FNYEAQ. CDR3 length equals 14 residues. The germline V and J ends were trimmed by 2 bases and 4 bases, with 11 bases remaining between them. CDR3 protein: CASSLMQGSTEAFF. The DNA of the CDR3 is TGTGCCAGCAGCTTAATGCAAGGGAGCACTGAAGCTTTCTTT. The full variable domain, in which reference TRBV7-6 and TRBJ1-1 provide the parts outside the CDR3, is GAGVSQSPRYKVTKRGQDVALRCDPISGHVSLYWYRQALGQGPEFLTYFNYEAQQDKSGLPNDRFSAERPEGSISTLTIQRTEQRDSAMYRCASSLMQGSTEAFFGQGTRLTVV.

The CDR3 here is CAWKTGRNEKLFF. In nucleotides, the CDR3 is TGTGCCTGGAAGACAGGGAGAAATGAAAAACTGTTTTTT. The gene calls are TRBV30 and TRBJ1-4; TRBD1 aligns across 7 bases. V shed 4 bases, J shed 5 bases, and the junction held 4 bases outside the gene matches. Germline-derived CDR1 and CDR2 are GTSNPN and SVGIG (reference sequence). The CDR3 consists of 13 residues.

This clone was detected a few times. This chain links TRBV5-4 with TRBJ2-1, with TRBD1 identical over 10 bases. Looked up from germline, CDR1 is SGHNT and CDR2 is YYREEE (reference sequence). The ends lost 4 bases at V and 7 bases at J; junction bases unmatched: 8. The length of the CDR3 is 15 residues. CDR3 amino acids: CASSQRQGAFNEQFF. The CDR3 DNA follows: TGTGCCAGCAGCCAAAGACAGGGGGCGTTTAATGAGCAGTTCTTC.

Note on this clone: A junction end diverges from the germline sequence, so it may reflect a read error. The genes are TRBV28 and TRBJ1-2, with a possible D match to TRBD1 (6 bases). Germline CDR1 reads MDHEN; CDR2 reads SYDVKM. CDR3 length: 12 amino acids. The CDR3 DNA reads TGTGCCAGCAGTCCCTATATAGGACAGACGTCCTTC. It yields the protein CASSPYIGQTSF.

To note about this clone: This same CDR3 is encoded by further DNA sequences in the sample. The DNA of the CDR3 is TGCAGTGCCAGACCTATTAATGAGCAGTTCTTC. Its translation: CSARPINEQFF. The rearrangement joins TRBV20-1 to TRBJ2-1; no clear D gene. Germline V lookup: CDR1 DFQATT, CDR2 SNEGSKA (reference sequence). V was clipped by 6 bases and J by 7 bases, with 10 bases between them. The CDR3 totals 11 residues.

A few counts support this clone. Here the CDR3 DNA reads TGTGCCAGCAGCCCCAGGACAGGGGGGTATGAAAAACTGTTTTTT. Its protein product is CASSPRTGGYEKLFF. V is TRBV5-8 and J is TRBJ1-4, with TRBD1 matching 10 bases. The germline CDR1 and CDR2 sequences are SGHTS and YDEGEE. The CDR3 length is 15 residues. Unmatched junction bases numbered 6, after V lost 4 bases and J lost 6 bases.

The chain couples TRBV21-1 to TRBJ2-3; the table calls TRBD1, which could not be checked here. TRBV21-1 is a documented pseudogene. The CDR3 covers 15 residues. In DNA form, the CDR3 reads TGTGCCAGCAGCAAAGCACCCCGACAACCAGATACGCAGTATTTT. This encodes CASSKAPRQPDTQYF.

Remarks on this clone: Germline is not matched at one junction end, which may reflect a read error. The chain employs TRBV18 and TRBJ1-1; TRBD1 aligns across 7 bases. The length of the CDR3 is 16 residues. The germline gives CDR1 KGHSH, CDR2 LQKENI. CDR3 DNA: TGTGCCGGCTCTCGACGGACAGGTCTGGTGAACACTGAAGCTTTCTTT. This codes for CAGSRRTGLVNTEAFF.

This chain joins TRBV25-1 and TRBJ2-5; 8 bases match TRBD2. The J call may be incorrect, as the DNA end agrees better with TRBJ2-7. The CDR3 sequence is 13 residues long. The germline V gene encodes CDR1 MGHDK and CDR2 SYGVNS. The CDR3: CASSGGGTYEQYF. The CDR3 nucleotides are TGTGCCAGCAGCGGGGGGGGGACCTACGAGCAGTACTTC.

The chain couples TRBV19 to TRBJ2-3; the D gene is possibly TRBD1 (5 bases). The CDR3 loop spans 13 amino acids. The germline V gene encodes CDR1 LNHDA and CDR2 SQIVND (reference sequence). V gave up 5 bases and J gave up 5 bases, with 11 bases separating them. Here the CDR3 reads CASSARQKDTQYF. CDR3 DNA: TGTGCCAGTAGTGCAAGACAGAAAGATACGCAGTATTTT.

V gene TRBV4-2 combines with J gene TRBJ2-7, with TRBD2 identical over 14 bases. The CDR3 runs to 17 residues. Germline CDR1 LGHNA, CDR2 YNFKEQ. The V and J ends lost 5 bases and 2 bases, in that order; junction bases with no gene match: 8. The chain's CDR3 is CASSVRLAGGPAYEQYF. CDR3 nucleotide sequence: TGTGCCAGCAGCGTACGACTAGCGGGGGGGCCCGCCTACGAGCAGTACTTC.